What follows are 27 T cell receptor beta chains derived from one specimen sequenced in a study of shared clonotypes between healthy human individuals. Sequenced by immunoSEQ multiplex PCR; TCRdb stores in-frame clones only, minus some. The sample lists about 690,000 clones, less than 95% occurring once. Sequencing was performed on memory CD8+ T cells from PBMCs. The subset denotes: CD45RO+ cells pooled with CCR7-negative TemRA cells. The receptors stem from a man younger than 35 in good health. Some clones in this sample may be carry-over from other donors' samples.

This clone was recorded once. The chain is built from TRBV9 and TRBJ2-1, with D possibly being TRBD2 (5 bases). This CDR3 spans 18 amino acids. In germline, CDR1 is SGDLS, CDR2 YYNGEE. Trimming removed 2 bases at V and 3 bases at J, with 21 bases between. CDR3 amino acids: CASSVFSGQTFVYNEQFF. The DNA of the CDR3 is TGTGCCAGCAGCGTTTTCAGCGGCCAGACCTTCGTCTACAATGAGCAGTTCTTC.

The rearrangement uses TRBV7-8 and TRBJ2-7, with D uncertain. The V end was cut by 2 bases, the J end by 6 bases, with 11 bases between. Germline lookup yields CDR1 SGHVS and CDR2 FQNEAQ. This CDR3 contains 13 residues. CDR3: CASSLQVASEQYF. CDR3 DNA: TGTGCCAGCAGCTTACAGGTGGCAAGCGAGCAGTACTTC.

The chain joins TRBV10-3 to TRBJ2-7, with D perhaps being TRBD1 or TRBD2 (5 bases each). Trimming left V 9 bases short and J 3 bases short, with 18 bases between. CDR1 and CDR2 (germline): ENHRY, SYGVKD. The CDR3 extends over 14 amino acids. The DNA for the CDR3 is TGTGCCATTCAGCGGACACCCGATAACTACGAGCAGTACTTC. The encoded protein is CAIQRTPDNYEQYF.

This clone has more than one count but fewer than ten. The chain carries TRBV7-9 and TRBJ1-1; possible D gene TRBD1, 5 bases. CDR3 length: 13 amino acids. Germline CDR1 reads SEHNR; CDR2 reads FQNEAQ (reference sequence). The V end was cut by 5 bases, the J end by 13 bases, with 20 bases between. The CDR3 region is CASSPTRDSFGFF. Here the CDR3 DNA reads TGTGCCAGCAGCCCCACGCGCGACAGTTTTGGTTTCTTT.

J is TRBJ2-5 and V is TRBV18; tentatively, D is TRBD1 or TRBD2 (5 bases each). Germline V gene lookup returns CDR1 KGHSH and CDR2 LQKENI. This CDR3 has 14 residues. V was trimmed by 3 bases and J by 5 bases, leaving 13 bases between them. The CDR3 DNA follows: TGTGCCAGCTCACCCAGGGACGCGGAGGAGACCCAGTACTTC. Translation gives CASSPRDAEETQYF.

The CDR3 nucleotides read TGTGCCAGCAGCCCTGGACTATCTTTCCCCTACGAGCAGTACTTC. The encoded protein is CASSPGLSFPYEQYF. This chain links TRBV7-2 with TRBJ2-7, with a tentative D call TRBD2 (6 bases). The CDR3 length is 15 residues. Germline CDR1 SGHTA, CDR2 FQGNSA. With 5 bases removed from V and 2 bases from J, the gap between germline ends came to 16 bases.

This sequence joins TRBV15 and TRBJ2-1, with 11 bases matching TRBD2. The CDR3 is made up of 15 amino acids. Looked up from germline, CDR1 is LNHNV and CDR2 is YYDKDF (reference sequence). Trimming at V came to 6 bases and at J to 4 bases, leaving 5 bases not matched to a gene. CDR3 sequence (DNA): TGTGCCACCAGTTCAGGGACTAGCGGTTACAATGAGCAGTTCTTC. Translation gives CATSSGTSGYNEQFF.

V gene TRBV27 combines with J gene TRBJ2-7, with D unresolved. CDR1 and CDR2 (germline): MNHEY, SMNVEV (reference sequence). V was shortened by 5 bases and J by 2 bases, with 10 bases between the two germline ends. The CDR3 covers 13 residues. The CDR3, as DNA: TGTGCCAGCAGTATTTCGGAAACCTACGAGCAGTACTTC. It is translated as CASSISETYEQYF.

The chain joins TRBV9 to TRBJ2-1; 10 positions match TRBD2. With V trimmed by 3 bases and J by 3 bases, 6 bases remained unmatched. CDR1 SGDLS and CDR2 YYNGEE come from the germline V gene. The CDR3 totals 16 residues. The CDR3 spells CASSALAGVGYNEQFF. The DNA of the CDR3 is TGTGCCAGCAGCGCCCTAGCGGGAGTGGGCTACAATGAGCAGTTCTTC.

Points on this clone: Other DNA sequences from this sample encode an identical CDR3 as well. This chain joins TRBV29-1 and TRBJ2-5; 7 bases are a match to TRBD1. The CDR3 has 13 residues. With 6 bases clipped from V and 4 bases from J, the junction kept 8 bases outside the gene matches. CDR1 SQVTM and CDR2 ANQGSEA come from the germline V gene. This CDR3 is CSVETGPRETQYF. In DNA form, the CDR3 reads TGCAGCGTGGAGACAGGGCCTCGAGAGACCCAGTACTTC.

This clone was seen only once. The rearrangement joins TRBV7-9 to TRBJ2-7, with 8 bases fitting TRBD2. The V gene's germline CDR1 is SEHNR and CDR2 FQNEAQ (reference sequence). Germline trimming cut 4 bases from V and 1 base from J; bases unmatched to any gene: 6. The CDR3 has 15 amino acids. The CDR3: CASSWVLAGSYEQYF. The DNA of the CDR3 is TGTGCCAGCAGCTGGGTTCTAGCGGGTTCCTACGAGCAGTACTTC.

The V gene is TRBV28, the J gene TRBJ2-7; possible D gene TRBD1, 5 bases. Trimming shortened V by 6 bases and J by 0 bases, and 9 bases separated the two germline ends. The germline V gene encodes CDR1 MDHEN and CDR2 SYDVKM. CDR3 size: 13 residues. CDR3 DNA sequence: TGTGCCAGCAGCCCACAGGTCTCCTACGAGCAGTACTTC. Translated: CASSPQVSYEQYF.

The chain combines TRBV30 with TRBJ2-3; no clear D gene. The CDR3 covers 16 residues. Trimming pared 4 bases from V and 4 bases from J, leaving 21 bases between. Germline V gene data show CDR1 as GTSNPN and CDR2 as SVGIG (reference sequence). The CDR3 region is CAWIPFERRSSDTQYF. In nucleotides, the CDR3 is TGTGCCTGGATTCCGTTCGAGCGCCGGAGTTCAGATACGCAGTATTTT.

V usage is TRBV6-5 and J usage is TRBJ1-1; D call uncertain. V was trimmed by 2 bases and J by 5 bases, leaving 15 bases between them. The CDR3 sequence is 15 residues long. Per germline, CDR1 MNHEY and CDR2 SVGAGI. The DNA of the CDR3 is TGTGCCAGCAGTTACACCAACCTACCGGGGACTGAAGCTTTCTTT. The encoded protein is CASSYTNLPGTEAFF.

This clone appeared once. V gene TRBV19 combines with J gene TRBJ2-1, with TRBD2 identical over 7 bases. Germline V gene data show CDR1 as LNHDA and CDR2 as SQIVND (reference sequence). There are 17 residues in the CDR3. The V gene end was trimmed by 6 bases and the J gene end by 7 bases; junction bases not matched to a gene: 18. The CDR3, as DNA: TGTGCCAGTAGCGAAATGGTGGGGCAGGGACTAAGTAATGAGCAGTTCTTC. This gives the protein CASSEMVGQGLSNEQFF. Looking up the rest from reference TRBV19 and TRBJ2-1 gives the full variable domain: DGGITQSPKYLFRKEGQNVTLSCEQNLNHDAMYWYRQDPGQGLRLIYYSQIVNDFQKGDIAEGYSVSREKKESFPLTVTSAQKNPTAFYLCASSEMVGQGLSNEQFFGPGTRLTVL.

V and J are TRBV29-1 and TRBJ2-3; D is unresolved. Germline V gene lookup returns CDR1 SQVTM and CDR2 ANQGSEA. Deletions cut 2 bases from V and 0 bases from J, with 15 bases between. The CDR3 runs 16 residues. The CDR3 here is CSVELLSVASTDTQYF. The CDR3 DNA follows: TGCAGCGTTGAACTCCTCTCTGTGGCTAGCACAGATACGCAGTATTTT.

The genes are TRBV5-4 and TRBJ1-2; 8 bases fit TRBD1. J was trimmed by 3 bases and V by 4 bases; bases with no gene match: 5. The germline gives CDR1 SGHNT, CDR2 YYREEE (reference sequence). The CDR3 consists of 14 residues. The CDR3 is CASSRQGTHYGYTF. CDR3 DNA: TGTGCCAGCAGCAGACAGGGGACCCACTATGGCTACACCTTC.

The gene calls are TRBV6-5 and TRBJ2-5; D remains ambiguous. The DNA end lines up better with TRBJ2-7; the J call may be wrong. Germline loops: CDR1 MNHEY, CDR2 SVGAGI. The CDR3 runs to 11 residues. The CDR3 DNA is TGTGCCAGCACCCTTGGCCACGAGCAGTACTTC. Protein product: CASTLGHEQYF.

The J gene is TRBJ2-2, the V gene TRBV28; 11 bases are a match to TRBD1. V was pared by 3 bases and J by 6 bases, with 3 bases of the junction left unmatched. The CDR3 runs to 15 residues. Per germline, CDR1 MDHEN and CDR2 SYDVKM. The CDR3 DNA sequence: TGTGCCAGCAGTTTGGGACAGGGGGGACCCGGGGAGCTGTTTTTT. It yields the protein CASSLGQGGPGELFF.

J is TRBJ2-4 and V is TRBV4-1; TRBD1 might be the D (6 bases). The CDR3 runs 18 residues. CDR1 and CDR2 from the germline V gene are MGHRA and YSYEKL. Trimming shortened V by 0 bases and J by 1 base, and 16 bases separated the two germline ends. In DNA form, the CDR3 reads TGCGCCAGCAGCCAAGACCAGGTTCTGGACAGTGCCAAAAACATTCAGTACTTC. This gives the protein CASSQDQVLDSAKNIQYF.

The rearrangement uses TRBV19 and TRBJ2-5; 7 bases map to TRBD2. CDR1 is LNHDA and CDR2 is SQIVND in the germline V gene (reference sequence). The CDR3 totals 13 residues. The V and J ends lost 8 bases and 4 bases, in that order; junction bases with no gene match: 7. CDR3 residues: CASGGGRLETQYF. DNA for the CDR3: TGTGCCAGTGGGGGAGGGAGGTTAGAGACCCAGTACTTC.

V is TRBV7-3 and J is TRBJ2-2; 8 bases fit TRBD2. The V gene end was trimmed by 10 bases and the J gene end by 4 bases; junction bases not matched to a gene: 20. The CDR3 covers 18 residues. The germline CDR1 and CDR2 sequences are SGHTA and FQGTGA. CDR3 sequence (DNA): TGTGCCACACAGTCGGGGAGCGGGAGCTCCCCGGGCACCGGGGAGCTGTTTTTT. Its translation is CATQSGSGSSPGTGELFF.

V gene TRBV4-1 combines with J gene TRBJ1-4; 9 bases line up with TRBD1. Germline values: CDR1 MGHRA, CDR2 YSYEKL. Trimming at V came to 5 bases and at J to 8 bases, leaving 9 bases not matched to a gene. The CDR3 runs 15 residues. For the CDR3, the DNA is TGCGCCAGCAGCTCAACAGGGGGCCCTTACGAAAAACTGTTTTTT. This translates into CASSSTGGPYEKLFF.

This clone was seen a single time. The CDR3 region is CASSLSGVPYNEQFF. The CDR3 nucleotides are TGTGCCAGCAGTTTATCAGGGGTCCCATACAATGAGCAGTTCTTC. The chain employs TRBV27 and TRBJ2-1; weak D call: TRBD1 (5 bases). Germline assignment: CDR1 MNHEY and CDR2 SMNVEV (reference sequence). The CDR3 has 15 residues. The V and J ends lost 0 bases and 4 bases respectively, with 10 bases between them.

The gene calls are TRBV11-2 and TRBJ2-2, with a weak D call TRBD2 (6 bases). There are 11 residues in the CDR3. V lost 11 bases to trimming and J lost 6 bases, with 10 bases between them. The germline gives CDR1 SGHAT, CDR2 FQNNGV. The CDR3 region is CAGEVAGELFF. For the CDR3, the DNA is TGTGCCGGGGAGGTCGCCGGGGAGCTGTTTTTT. The variable domain in full, with the rest retrieved from reference TRBV11-2 and TRBJ2-2, is EAGVAQSPRYKIIEKRQSVAFWCNPISGHATLYWYQQILGQGPKLLIQFQNNGVVDDSQLPKDRFSAERLKGVDSTLKIQPAKLEDSAVYLCAGEVAGELFFGEGSRLTVL.

V gene TRBV5-6 combines with J gene TRBJ1-1; weak D call: TRBD1 (5 bases). Germline V CDR1 and CDR2: SGHDT, YYEEEE. Trimming cost V 2 bases and J 4 bases, with 9 bases left between them. The CDR3 has 13 amino acids. CDR3 region: CASSFGRGTEAFF. Here the CDR3 DNA reads TGTGCCAGCAGCTTTGGGAGGGGCACTGAAGCTTTCTTT.

The chain joins TRBV18 to TRBJ2-7; a possible D gene is TRBD1 (7 bases). CDR3 size: 17 residues. The V end lost 3 bases, the J end lost 1 base, and 19 bases lay between the germline ends. The germline V gene has CDR1 KGHSH and CDR2 LQKENI. The CDR3 reads CASSPLLVTGTSYEQYF. The CDR3 DNA follows: TGTGCCAGCTCACCTCTTTTAGTGACAGGGACTTCCTACGAGCAGTACTTC.